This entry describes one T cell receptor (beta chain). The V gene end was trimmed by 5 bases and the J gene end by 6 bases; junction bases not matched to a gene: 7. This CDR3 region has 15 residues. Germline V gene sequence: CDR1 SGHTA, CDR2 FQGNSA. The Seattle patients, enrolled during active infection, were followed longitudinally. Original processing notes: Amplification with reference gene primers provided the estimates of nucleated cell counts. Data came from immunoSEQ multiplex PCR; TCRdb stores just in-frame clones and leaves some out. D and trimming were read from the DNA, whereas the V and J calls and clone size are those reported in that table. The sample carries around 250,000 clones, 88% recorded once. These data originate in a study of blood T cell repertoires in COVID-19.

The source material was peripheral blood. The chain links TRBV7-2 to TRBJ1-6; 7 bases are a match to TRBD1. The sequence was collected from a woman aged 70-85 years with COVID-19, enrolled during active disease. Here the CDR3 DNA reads TGTGCCAGCAGCCGGGGACAGCTGTTTAATTCACCCCTCCACTTT. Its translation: CASSRGQLFNSPLHF.